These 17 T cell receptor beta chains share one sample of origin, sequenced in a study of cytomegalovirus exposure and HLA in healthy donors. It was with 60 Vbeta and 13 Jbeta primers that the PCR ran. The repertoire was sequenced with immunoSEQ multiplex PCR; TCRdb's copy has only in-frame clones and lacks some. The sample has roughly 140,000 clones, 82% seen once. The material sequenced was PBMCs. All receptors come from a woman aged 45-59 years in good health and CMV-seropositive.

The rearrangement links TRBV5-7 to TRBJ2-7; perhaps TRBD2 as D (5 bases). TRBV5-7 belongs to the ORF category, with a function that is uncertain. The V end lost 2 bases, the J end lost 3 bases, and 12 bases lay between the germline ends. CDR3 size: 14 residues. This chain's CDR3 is CASSFSWRIYEQYF. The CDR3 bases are TGTGCCAGCAGCTTTAGCTGGAGGATCTACGAGCAGTACTTC.

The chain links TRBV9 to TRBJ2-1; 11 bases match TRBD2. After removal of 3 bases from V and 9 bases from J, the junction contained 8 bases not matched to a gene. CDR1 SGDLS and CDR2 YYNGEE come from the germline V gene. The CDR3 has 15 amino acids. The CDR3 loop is CASSAHSGGDGEQFF. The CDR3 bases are TGTGCCAGCAGCGCGCATAGCGGGGGGGACGGTGAGCAGTTCTTC.

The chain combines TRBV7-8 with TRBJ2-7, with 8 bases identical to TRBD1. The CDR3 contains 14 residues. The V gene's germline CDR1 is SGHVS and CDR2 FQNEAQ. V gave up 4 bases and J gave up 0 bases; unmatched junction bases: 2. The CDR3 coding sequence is TGTGCCAGCAGCTCGGACAGGGCCTCCTACGAGCAGTACTTC. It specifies CASSSDRASYEQYF.

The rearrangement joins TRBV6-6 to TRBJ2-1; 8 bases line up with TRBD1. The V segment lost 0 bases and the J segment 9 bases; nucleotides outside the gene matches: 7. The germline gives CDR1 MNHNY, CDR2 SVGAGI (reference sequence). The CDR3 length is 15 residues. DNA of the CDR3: TGTGCCAGCAGTTACTCGACAGGGGTTGTATCTGAGCAGTTCTTC. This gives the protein CASSYSTGVVSEQFF.

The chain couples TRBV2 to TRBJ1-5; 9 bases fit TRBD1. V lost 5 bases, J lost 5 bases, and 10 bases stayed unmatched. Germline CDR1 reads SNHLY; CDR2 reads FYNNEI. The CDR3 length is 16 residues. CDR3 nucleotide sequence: TGTGCCAGCAGTAAAATTTCAACAGGGGGCGATCAGCCCCAGCATTTT. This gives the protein CASSKISTGGDQPQHF.

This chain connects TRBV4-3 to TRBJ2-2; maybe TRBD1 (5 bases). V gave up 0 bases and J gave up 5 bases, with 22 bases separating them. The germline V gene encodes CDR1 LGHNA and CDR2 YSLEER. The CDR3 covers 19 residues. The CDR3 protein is CASSQDSPRVLRTTGELFF. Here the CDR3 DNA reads TGCGCCAGCAGCCAAGATTCCCCCAGGGTTTTGAGAACAACCGGGGAGCTGTTTTTT.

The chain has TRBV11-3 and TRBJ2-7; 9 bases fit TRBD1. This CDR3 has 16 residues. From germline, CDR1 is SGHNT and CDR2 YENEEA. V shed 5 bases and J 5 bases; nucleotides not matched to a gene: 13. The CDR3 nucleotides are TGTGCCAGCAGCCTAGGCTCCGGGACAGGGTTTGACGAGCAGTACTTC. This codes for CASSLGSGTGFDEQYF.

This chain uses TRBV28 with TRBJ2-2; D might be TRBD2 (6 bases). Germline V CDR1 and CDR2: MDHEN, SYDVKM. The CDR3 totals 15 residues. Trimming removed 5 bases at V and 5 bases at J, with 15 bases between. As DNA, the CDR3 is TGTGCCAGCAGTCCCCAGGCGGGGAGGACCGGGGAGCTGTTTTTT. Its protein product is CASSPQAGRTGELFF.

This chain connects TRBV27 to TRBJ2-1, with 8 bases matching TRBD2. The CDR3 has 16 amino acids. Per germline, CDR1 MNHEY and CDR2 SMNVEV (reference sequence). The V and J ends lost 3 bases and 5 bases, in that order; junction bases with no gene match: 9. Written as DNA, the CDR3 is TGTGCCAGCAGTTTTAAAGCGGGGGATTCAAACAATGAGCAGTTCTTC. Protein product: CASSFKAGDSNNEQFF.

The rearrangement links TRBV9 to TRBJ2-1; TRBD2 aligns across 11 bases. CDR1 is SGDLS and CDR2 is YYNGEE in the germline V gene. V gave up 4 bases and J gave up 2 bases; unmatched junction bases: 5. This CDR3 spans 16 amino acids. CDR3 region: CASSLAGGWTYNEQFF. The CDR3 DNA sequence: TGTGCCAGCAGCCTAGCGGGGGGCTGGACCTACAATGAGCAGTTCTTC.

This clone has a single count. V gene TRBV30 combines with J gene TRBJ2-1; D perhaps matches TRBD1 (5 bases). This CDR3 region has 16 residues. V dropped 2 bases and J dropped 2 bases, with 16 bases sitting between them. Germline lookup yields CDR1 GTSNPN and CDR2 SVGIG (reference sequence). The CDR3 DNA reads TGTGCCTGGAGTCCCATCCAGGGTGTCACCTACAATGAGCAGTTCTTC. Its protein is CAWSPIQGVTYNEQFF.

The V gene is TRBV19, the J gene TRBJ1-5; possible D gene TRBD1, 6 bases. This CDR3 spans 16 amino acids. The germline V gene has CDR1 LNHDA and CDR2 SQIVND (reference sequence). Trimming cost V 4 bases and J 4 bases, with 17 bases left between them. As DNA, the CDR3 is TGTGCCAGTAGTAACAGGGCCACGGAATTTAATCAGCCCCAGCATTTT. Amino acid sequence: CASSNRATEFNQPQHF.

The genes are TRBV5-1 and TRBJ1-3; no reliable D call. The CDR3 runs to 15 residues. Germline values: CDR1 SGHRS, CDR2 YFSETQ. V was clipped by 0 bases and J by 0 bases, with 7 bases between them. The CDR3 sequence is CASSLGAGSGNTIYF. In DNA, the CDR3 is TGCGCCAGCAGCTTGGGAGCAGGCTCTGGAAACACCATATATTTT.

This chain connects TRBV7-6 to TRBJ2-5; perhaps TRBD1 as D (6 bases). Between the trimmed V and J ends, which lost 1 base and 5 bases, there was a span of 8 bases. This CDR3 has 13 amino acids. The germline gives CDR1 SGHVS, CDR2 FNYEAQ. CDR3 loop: CASSLDRVETQYF. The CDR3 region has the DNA TGTGCCAGCAGCTTAGACAGGGTTGAGACCCAGTACTTC.

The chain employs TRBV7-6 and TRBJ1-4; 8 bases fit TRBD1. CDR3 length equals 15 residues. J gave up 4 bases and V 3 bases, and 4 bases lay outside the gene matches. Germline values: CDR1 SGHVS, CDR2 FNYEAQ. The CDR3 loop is CASSFRGRDNEKLFF. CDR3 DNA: TGTGCCAGCAGCTTCAGGGGGCGCGATAATGAAAAACTGTTTTTT. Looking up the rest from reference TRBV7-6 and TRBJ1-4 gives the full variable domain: GAGVSQSPRYKVTKRGQDVALRCDPISGHVSLYWYRQALGQGPEFLTYFNYEAQQDKSGLPNDRFSAERPEGSISTLTIQRTEQRDSAMYRCASSFRGRDNEKLFFGSGTQLSVL.

CDR3 DNA: TGTGCCAGCAGTGGGGGAACAGGCTCTGGAAACACCATATATTTT. Its translation is CASSGGTGSGNTIYF. The rearrangement links TRBV2 to TRBJ1-3, with D perhaps matching TRBD1 (5 bases). Deletions cut 4 bases from V and 0 bases from J, with 10 bases between. Per the germline V gene, CDR1 is SNHLY and CDR2 is FYNNEI. The CDR3 sequence is 15 residues long.

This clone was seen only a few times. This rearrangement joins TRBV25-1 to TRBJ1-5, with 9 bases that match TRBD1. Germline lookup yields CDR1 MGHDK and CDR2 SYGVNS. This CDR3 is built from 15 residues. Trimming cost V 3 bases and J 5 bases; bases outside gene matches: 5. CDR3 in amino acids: CASSDGTGPYQPQHF. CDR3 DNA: TGTGCCAGCAGTGACGGGACAGGGCCTTATCAGCCCCAGCATTTT.